A selection of T cell receptor beta chains follows, all from one sample in a study of technical replicates of blood from four donors. Sequenced by immunoSEQ multiplex PCR; TCRdb stores in-frame clones only, minus some. Found here are 85,000 to 100,000 clones, roughly 95% of them singletons; the top ten hold over 0.2%. Specimen: T cells isolated from PBMCs. These receptors were obtained from a human donor in good health. The CDR3 runs from the conserved cysteine through the conserved F or W. The D gene is left open where the match is weak. Expanded clones get a size class; other rows say once, few or many, or leave the size out.

clone_size,v_call,cdr3_length,j_call,d_call,cdr3_aa,cdr3_nt
.,TRBV28,14,TRBJ2-7,TRBD2,CASGWKREGYEQYF,TGTGCCAGCGGATGGAAGCGGGAGGGCTACGAGCAGTACTTC
.,TRBV7-9,15,TRBJ1-4,TRBD1,CASSIPGQGFEKLFF,TGTGCCAGCAGCATACCGGGACAGGGTTTTGAAAAACTGTTTTTT
.,TRBV10-1,15,TRBJ2-7,TRBD2,CASSESLAGAYEQYF,TGCGCCAGCAGTGAGTCCCTAGCGGGGGCCTACGAGCAGTACTTC
.,TRBV6-9,15,TRBJ2-2,.,CASSKLIHRGGELFF,TGTGCCAGCAGTAAACTAATCCATCGCGGAGGGGAGCTGTTTTTT
.,TRBV7-9,10,TRBJ1-2,.,CASADYGYTF,TGTGCCAGCGCGGACTATGGCTACACCTTC
.,TRBV6-1,15,TRBJ1-2,TRBD1,CASSVYLDRGLGYTF,TGTGCCAGCAGCGTCTATTTGGACAGGGGTTTAGGCTACACCTTC
.,TRBV4-1,12,TRBJ2-7,.,CASSPEGSEQYF,TGCGCCAGCAGCCCGGAGGGCAGCGAGCAGTACTTC
.,TRBV15,15,TRBJ1-4,.,CATTNIQGTNEKLFF,TGTGCCACCACCAACATTCAGGGGACTAATGAAAAACTGTTTTTT
.,TRBV4-1,13,TRBJ1-2,.,CASSQVGGGGYTF,TGCGCCAGCAGCCAAGTGGGGGGAGGTGGCTACACCTTC
.,TRBV28,13,TRBJ2-1,.,CASSLSGYNEQFF,TGTGCCAGCAGTTTATCCGGTTACAATGAGCAGTTCTTC
.,TRBV19,15,TRBJ1-3,.,CASSIDGGAGNTIYF,TGTGCCAGTAGTATAGACGGGGGAGCTGGAAACACCATATATTTT
.,TRBV28,14,TRBJ1-2,TRBD1,CASNPPGTGYSYTF,TGTGCCAGCAATCCCCCCGGGACAGGGTATAGCTACACCTTC
.,TRBV5-1,14,TRBJ2-1,.,CASSSMGPLNEQFF,TGCGCCAGCAGCTCCATGGGCCCTTTAAATGAGCAGTTCTTC
.,TRBV30,14,TRBJ1-2,.,CAWSAGGRSSGYTF,TGTGCCTGGAGTGCAGGAGGGAGATCAAGTGGCTACACCTTC
.,TRBV5-1,16,TRBJ2-7,TRBD1,CASSFRRLGQSYEQYF,TGCGCCAGCAGCTTCCGAAGGCTGGGACAGTCGTACGAGCAGTACTTC
once,TRBV12-5,15,TRBJ1-5,.,CASGRGQIDNQPQHF,TGTGCTAGTGGTCGCGGACAGATTGATAACCAGCCCCAGCATTTT
once,TRBV7-7,16,TRBJ2-5,TRBD2,CASTTGLAGGQETQYF,TGTGCTAGCACCACGGGACTAGCGGGGGGGCAAGAGACCCAGTACTTC
.,TRBV6-5,14,TRBJ2-1,.,CASRGGGYDNEQFF,TGTGCCAGCCGAGGGGGGGGCTACGACAATGAGCAGTTCTTC
.,TRBV6-1,15,TRBJ2-5,.,CASSEGSSIQETQYF,TGTGCCAGCAGTGAAGGGTCGAGTATCCAAGAGACCCAGTACTTC
once,TRBV11-2,16,TRBJ1-3,.,CASSFGRGGSGNTIYF,TGTGCCAGCAGCTTTGGGCGGGGCGGCTCTGGAAACACCATATATTTT
.,TRBV5-1,14,TRBJ1-2,TRBD1,CASGEQMTGYGYTF,TGCGCCAGCGGGGAACAGATGACAGGGTATGGCTACACCTTC
.,TRBV4-1,17,TRBJ2-3,.,CASSPQPSPSSTDTQYF,TGCGCCAGCAGCCCACAGCCCTCTCCCTCTAGCACAGATACGCAGTATTTT
.,TRBV4-1,16,TRBJ2-1,.,CASSQVIGGGLGEQFF,TGCGCCAGCAGCCAAGTAATCGGCGGGGGCTTGGGAGAGCAGTTCTTC
.,TRBV9,15,TRBJ2-5,TRBD2,CASSGLAGGWETQYF,TGTGCCAGCAGCGGCCTAGCGGGAGGCTGGGAGACCCAGTACTTC
.,TRBV28,13,TRBJ2-3,.,CASRQDRADTQYF,TGTGCCAGCCGACAGGACAGAGCAGATACGCAGTATTTT